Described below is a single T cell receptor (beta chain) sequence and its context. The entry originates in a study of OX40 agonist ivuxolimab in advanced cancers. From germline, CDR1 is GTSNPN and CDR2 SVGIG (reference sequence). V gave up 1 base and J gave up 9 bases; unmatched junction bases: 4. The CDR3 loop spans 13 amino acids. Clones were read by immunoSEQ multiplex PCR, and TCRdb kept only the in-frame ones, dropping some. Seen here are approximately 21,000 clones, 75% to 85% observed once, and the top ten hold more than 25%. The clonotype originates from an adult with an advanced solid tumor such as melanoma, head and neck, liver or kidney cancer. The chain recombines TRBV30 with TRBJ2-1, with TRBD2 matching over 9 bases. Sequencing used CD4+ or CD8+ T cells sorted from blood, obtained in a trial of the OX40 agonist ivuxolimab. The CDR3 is CAWSGGRAGEQFF. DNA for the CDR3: TGTGCCTGGAGTGGCGGGAGGGCCGGTGAGCAGTTCTTC.